Presented here are 8 T cell receptor beta chains from one specimen sequenced in a study of blood T cell repertoires in COVID-19. Some clones are missing from TCRdb's copy, which holds only in-frame ones; the method was immunoSEQ multiplex PCR. The sample contains roughly 90,000 clones, roughly 89% of which appear only once. Source material: peripheral blood. The source is a woman over 75 with active COVID-19.

V is TRBV15 and J is TRBJ2-5; 10 bases match TRBD2. Germline V gene sequence: CDR1 LNHNV, CDR2 YYDKDF (reference sequence). The CDR3 extends over 17 amino acids. Germline trimming cut 1 base from V and 2 bases from J; bases unmatched to any gene: 7. The CDR3: CATSRGTRTSGQETQYF. CDR3 in DNA: TGTGCCACCAGCAGAGGTACGAGGACTAGCGGACAAGAGACCCAGTACTTC.

The chain is built from TRBV6-2 or TRBV6-3 and TRBJ2-2; 9 bases agree with TRBD1. The length of the CDR3 is 17 residues. Losses at the gene ends were 4 bases for V and 4 bases for J; bases not matched to a gene: 10. CDR1 and CDR2 (germline): MNHEY, SVGEGT. Here the CDR3 DNA reads TGTGCCAGCAGTTCGGACGCCGGGACAGGGATCACCGGGGAGCTGTTTTTT. This encodes CASSSDAGTGITGELFF.

This rearrangement joins TRBV28 to TRBJ1-5; D unresolved. In germline, CDR1 is MDHEN, CDR2 SYDVKM. The CDR3 sequence is 12 residues long. Trimming took off 8 bases at V and 0 bases at J, with 5 bases between the two ends. As DNA, the CDR3 is TGTGCCAGCGAGGATAGCAATCAGCCCCAGCATTTT. Protein sequence: CASEDSNQPQHF.

This rearrangement joins TRBV10-3 to TRBJ2-1; 9 nucleotides agree with TRBD2. Germline V gene data show CDR1 as ENHRY and CDR2 as SYGVKD. Trimming took 6 bases from V and 5 from J; bases not matched to a gene: 5. This CDR3 spans 14 amino acids. CDR3 sequence: CAISPGLANNEQFF. CDR3 in DNA: TGTGCCATCAGCCCGGGACTAGCAAACAATGAGCAGTTCTTC.

This clone has a single count. The chain recombines TRBV12-3 or TRBV12-4 with TRBJ1-2; D unclear. The CDR3 runs 13 residues. Deletions cut 3 bases from V and 6 bases from J, with 11 bases between. The CDR3 region is CASSLNGLDGYTF. In nucleotides, the CDR3 is TGTGCCAGCAGTTTGAACGGGTTGGATGGCTACACCTTC.

V is TRBV7-8 and J is TRBJ2-7, with 7 bases aligning to TRBD2. After removal of 0 bases from V and 4 bases from J, the junction contained 15 bases not matched to a gene. Germline CDR1 and CDR2: SGHVS and FQNEAQ. This CDR3 is built from 18 residues. CDR3 sequence: CASSLAIVLARHHYEQYF. Here the CDR3 DNA reads TGTGCCAGCAGCTTAGCGATCGTACTAGCGCGACACCATTACGAGCAGTACTTC.

The genes are TRBV5-4 and TRBJ2-1; 7 nucleotides match TRBD2. The J segment lost 6 bases and the V segment lost 1 base, leaving 7 bases of the junction unmatched. The CDR3 sequence is 15 residues long. Germline-derived CDR1 and CDR2 are SGHNT and YYREEE (reference sequence). The CDR3 loop is CASSLSGEYPNEQFF. CDR3 nucleotides: TGTGCCAGCAGCTTGAGCGGGGAATACCCCAATGAGCAGTTCTTC.

J is TRBJ1-2 and V is TRBV9, with a weak D call TRBD1 (6 bases). Germline lookup yields CDR1 SGDLS and CDR2 YYNGEE. V was cut by 2 bases and J by 5 bases, with 13 bases left in between. This CDR3 is built from 14 residues. CDR3 sequence: CASSVEGGTYGYTF. The CDR3, as DNA: TGTGCCAGCAGCGTGGAGGGGGGGACGTATGGCTACACCTTC.